This T cell receptor beta chain derives from a study of blood T cells in healthy people across ages. Study summary: About one barcoded beta molecule per two T cells was captured by template switching.

The table lists this clonotype with a few counts. Peripheral blood from each donor was collected in a volume of 9.5 to 10 milliliters. Primers used in a second PCR of about 6 to 11 cycles were a sample-barcoded 5' primer and a J-beta primer mix. TCRdb processed the 5' RACE reads anew with MiXCR; each CDR3 protein has one entry. The repertoire consists of about 1.4 million distinct CDR3 sequences, with approximately 59% occurring once and the leading ten covering over 6.5%. This CDR3 is 13 amino acids long. Germline lookup yields CDR1 MGHRA and CDR2 YSYEKL. The TCR comes from a man younger than 35 in good health. Sequenced sample: blood. The V call is TRBV4-1, the J call TRBJ2-5, with D unresolved. The J call could be wrong; TRBJ2-7 is a better fit for the DNA end. The CDR3 sequence is CASSQYIGYEQYF. DNA of the CDR3: TGCGCCAGCAGCCAGTATATTGGCTACGAGCAGTACTTC.